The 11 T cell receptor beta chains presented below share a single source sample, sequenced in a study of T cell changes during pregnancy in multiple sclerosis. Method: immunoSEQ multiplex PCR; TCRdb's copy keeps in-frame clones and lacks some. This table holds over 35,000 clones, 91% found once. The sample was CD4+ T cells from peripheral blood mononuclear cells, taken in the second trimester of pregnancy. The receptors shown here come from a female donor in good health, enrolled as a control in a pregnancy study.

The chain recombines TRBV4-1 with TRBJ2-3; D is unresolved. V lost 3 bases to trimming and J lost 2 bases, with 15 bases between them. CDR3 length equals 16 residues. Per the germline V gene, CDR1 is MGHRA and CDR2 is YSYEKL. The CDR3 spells CASSHSTRINTDTQYF. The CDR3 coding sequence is TGCGCCAGCAGCCATTCGACAAGAATAAACACAGATACGCAGTATTTT.

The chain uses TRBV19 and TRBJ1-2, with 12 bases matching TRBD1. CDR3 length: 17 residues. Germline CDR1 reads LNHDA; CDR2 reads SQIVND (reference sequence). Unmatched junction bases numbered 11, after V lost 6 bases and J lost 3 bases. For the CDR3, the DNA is TGTGCCAGTAGGCCGCCGGGACAGGGGGCTGGGTACTATGGCTACACCTTC. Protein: CASRPPGQGAGYYGYTF.

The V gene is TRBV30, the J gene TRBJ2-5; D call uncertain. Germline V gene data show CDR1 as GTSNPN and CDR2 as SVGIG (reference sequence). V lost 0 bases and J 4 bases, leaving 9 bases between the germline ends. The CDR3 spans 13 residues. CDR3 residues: CAWSVRSGETQYF. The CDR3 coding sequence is TGTGCCTGGAGTGTACGGAGTGGAGAGACCCAGTACTTC.

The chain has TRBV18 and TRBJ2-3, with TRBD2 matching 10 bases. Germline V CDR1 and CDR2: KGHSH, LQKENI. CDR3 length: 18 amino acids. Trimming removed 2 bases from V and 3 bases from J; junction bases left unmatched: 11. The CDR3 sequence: CASSPTPTSGTGTDTQYF. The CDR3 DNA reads TGTGCCAGCTCACCAACCCCCACTAGCGGGACTGGGACAGATACGCAGTATTTT.

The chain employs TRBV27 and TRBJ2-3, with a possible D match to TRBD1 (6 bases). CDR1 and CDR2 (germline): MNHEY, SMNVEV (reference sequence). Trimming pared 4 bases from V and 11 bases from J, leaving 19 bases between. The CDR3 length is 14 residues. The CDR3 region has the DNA TGTGCCAGCAGTTCCTCCCGACAGGATCTGGAGCAGTATTTT. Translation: CASSSSRQDLEQYF.

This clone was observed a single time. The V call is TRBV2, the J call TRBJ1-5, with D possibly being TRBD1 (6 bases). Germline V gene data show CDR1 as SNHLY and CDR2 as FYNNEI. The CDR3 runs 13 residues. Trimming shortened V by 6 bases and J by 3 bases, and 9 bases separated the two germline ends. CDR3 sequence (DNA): TGTGCCAGCAGAGGGGACAACAATCAGCCCCAGCATTTT. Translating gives CASRGDNNQPQHF.

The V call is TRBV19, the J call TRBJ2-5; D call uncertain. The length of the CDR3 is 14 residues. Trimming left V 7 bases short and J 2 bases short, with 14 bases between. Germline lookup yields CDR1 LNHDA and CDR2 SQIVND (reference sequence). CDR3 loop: CASKRSLIQETQYF. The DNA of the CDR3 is TGTGCCAGTAAGAGATCGTTGATACAAGAGACCCAGTACTTC.

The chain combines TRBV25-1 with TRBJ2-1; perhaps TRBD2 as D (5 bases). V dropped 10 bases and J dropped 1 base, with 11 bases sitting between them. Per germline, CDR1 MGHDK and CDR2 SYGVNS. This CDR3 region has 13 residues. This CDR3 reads CATTRLSYNEQFF. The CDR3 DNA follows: TGTGCCACCACTAGGTTGTCCTACAATGAGCAGTTCTTC.

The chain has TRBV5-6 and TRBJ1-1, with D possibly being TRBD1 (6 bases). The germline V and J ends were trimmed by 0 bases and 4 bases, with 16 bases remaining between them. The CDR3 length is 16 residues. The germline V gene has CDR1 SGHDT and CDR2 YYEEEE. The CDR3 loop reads CASSLATGIATTEAFF. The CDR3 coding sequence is TGTGCCAGCAGCTTGGCAACAGGGATTGCAACCACTGAAGCTTTCTTT. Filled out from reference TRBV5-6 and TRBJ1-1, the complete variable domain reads DAGVTQSPTHLIKTRGQQVTLRCSPKSGHDTVSWYQQALGQGPQFIFQYYEEEERQRGNFPDRFSGHQFPNYSSELNVNALLLGDSALYLCASSLATGIATTEAFFGQGTRLTVV.

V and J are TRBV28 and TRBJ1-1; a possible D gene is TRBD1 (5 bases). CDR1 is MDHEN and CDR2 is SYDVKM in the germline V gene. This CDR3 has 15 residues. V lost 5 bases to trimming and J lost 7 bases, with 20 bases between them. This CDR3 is CASSPRTWRADEAFF. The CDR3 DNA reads TGTGCCAGCAGTCCGCGGACATGGAGGGCGGATGAAGCTTTCTTT.

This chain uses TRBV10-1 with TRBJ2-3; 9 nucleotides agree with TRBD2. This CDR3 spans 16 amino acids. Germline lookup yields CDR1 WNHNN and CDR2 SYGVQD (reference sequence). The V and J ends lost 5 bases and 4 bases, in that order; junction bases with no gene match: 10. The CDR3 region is CASSNMRRGGADTQYF. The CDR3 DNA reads TGCGCCAGCAGTAATATGCGGCGGGGGGGCGCAGATACGCAGTATTTT.